The 28 T cell receptor beta chains in this list originate from one sample, sequenced in a study of cytomegalovirus exposure and HLA in healthy donors. In the PCR, 60 Vbeta and 13 Jbeta primers were used. Method: immunoSEQ multiplex PCR; TCRdb's copy keeps in-frame clones and lacks some. The profile shows about 180,000 clones, roughly 75% of them singletons. The sample consisted of PBMCs. The receptors were gathered from a man aged 35-49 years in good health and CMV-seronegative.

This chain connects TRBV30 to TRBJ2-2; D ambiguous. Germline lookup yields CDR1 GTSNPN and CDR2 SVGIG (reference sequence). This CDR3 has 14 residues. V was shortened by 1 base and J by 1 base, with 7 bases between the two germline ends. CDR3 region: CAWSDSKNTGELFF. As DNA, the CDR3 is TGTGCCTGGAGTGATTCCAAGAACACCGGGGAGCTGTTTTTT.

The V gene is TRBV30, the J gene TRBJ2-1, with D perhaps matching TRBD2 (6 bases). The CDR3 totals 15 residues. The V end was cut by 4 bases, the J end by 8 bases, with 21 bases between. CDR1 is GTSNPN, CDR2 SVGIG, per germline (reference sequence). As DNA, the CDR3 is TGTGCCTGGACCGGGCAGGGCCTTCGGAGGGATGAGCAGTTCTTC. This translates into CAWTGQGLRRDEQFF.

The chain joins TRBV6-1 to TRBJ1-1; a possible D gene is TRBD1 (5 bases). Germline loops: CDR1 MNHNS, CDR2 SASEGT. Trimming took off 0 bases at V and 4 bases at J, with 6 bases between the two ends. This CDR3 has 13 amino acids. CDR3 in amino acids: CASSEAQGTEAFF. Written as DNA, the CDR3 is TGTGCCAGCAGTGAAGCCCAGGGCACTGAAGCTTTCTTT.

This clone appeared once. The chain is built from TRBV7-2 and TRBJ2-5, with TRBD2 matching over 10 bases. The CDR3 has 12 residues. The V and J ends lost 11 bases and 7 bases, in that order; junction bases with no gene match: 7. CDR1 is SGHTA and CDR2 is FQGNSA in the germline V gene. CDR3 region: CASSGGGGTQYF. CDR3 DNA sequence: TGTGCCTCGAGCGGGGGGGGTGGGACCCAGTACTTC.

This clone was detected only a few times. The chain combines TRBV6-1 with TRBJ2-1; 13 nucleotides agree with TRBD2. Germline-derived CDR1 and CDR2 are MNHNS and SASEGT. V was clipped by 2 bases and J by 10 bases; unmatched bases: 17. The CDR3 has 19 residues. CDR3 sequence (DNA): TGTGCCAGCAGTGAACATGCCCTGGGACTAGCGGGGAGTTCCCCCGAGCAGTTCTTC. Encoded protein: CASSEHALGLAGSSPEQFF.

In its sample, this clone was seen a few times. The V gene is TRBV5-1, the J gene TRBJ2-5; a weak D match, TRBD1 (6 bases). The CDR3 is 14 residues long. Germline loops: CDR1 SGHRS, CDR2 YFSETQ. With 4 bases removed from V and 5 bases from J, the gap between germline ends came to 15 bases. The CDR3 reads CASSPQGSEETQYF. CDR3 DNA: TGCGCCAGCAGCCCCCAGGGGTCGGAGGAGACCCAGTACTTC.

J is TRBJ1-1 and V is TRBV7-9, with 8 bases aligning to TRBD1. The CDR3 covers 16 residues. In germline, CDR1 is SEHNR, CDR2 FQNEAQ (reference sequence). Losses at the gene ends were 5 bases for V and 1 base for J; bases not matched to a gene: 9. CDR3 in DNA: TGTGCCAGCAGCCCAAGAAAGACAGGGGCGAACACTGAAGCTTTCTTT. As protein: CASSPRKTGANTEAFF.

The V and J genes are TRBV7-2 and TRBJ2-5; D remains ambiguous. Trimming cost V 4 bases and J 5 bases, with 11 bases left between them. CDR1 is SGHTA, CDR2 FQGNSA, per germline. The CDR3 totals 13 residues. The CDR3 sequence is CASSSNPRETQYF. CDR3 sequence (DNA): TGTGCCAGCAGCTCCAATCCGCGGGAGACCCAGTACTTC.

This chain connects TRBV19 to TRBJ2-4, with 10 bases that match TRBD2. Germline V gene sequence: CDR1 LNHDA, CDR2 SQIVND (reference sequence). The CDR3 length is 14 residues. Unmatched junction bases numbered 8, after V lost 8 bases and J lost 7 bases. The CDR3 nucleotides are TGTGCCAGTTGGGCTAGCGGGAGTGGGAACATTCAGTACTTC. Its translation is CASWASGSGNIQYF.

This chain connects TRBV7-2 to TRBJ2-3, with 10 bases lining up with TRBD2. The CDR3 has 18 residues. Trimming at V came to 2 bases and at J to 3 bases, leaving 11 bases not matched to a gene. Looked up from germline, CDR1 is SGHTA and CDR2 is FQGNSA. Here the CDR3 reads CASSLRASGGSTTDTQYF. The CDR3 DNA reads as TGTGCCAGCAGCTTACGGGCTAGCGGGGGTTCCACGACAGATACGCAGTATTTT.

V is TRBV30 and J is TRBJ2-7, with D tentatively TRBD1 (5 bases). Looked up from germline, CDR1 is GTSNPN and CDR2 is SVGIG (reference sequence). The CDR3 has 15 residues. The V end was cut by 1 base, the J end by 1 base, with 14 bases between. CDR3 residues: CAWSERQLGSYEQYF. In nucleotides, the CDR3 is TGTGCCTGGAGTGAACGACAGCTTGGGTCCTACGAGCAGTACTTC.

The chain employs TRBV18 and TRBJ2-5; D is ambiguous. Germline V lookup: CDR1 KGHSH, CDR2 LQKENI. The CDR3 extends over 12 amino acids. V was clipped by 6 bases and J by 5 bases, with 10 bases between them. The CDR3 nucleotides are TGTGCCAGCTCCAGAGGTAGGGAGACCCAGTACTTC. This gives the protein CASSRGRETQYF.

This clone was detected once. This sequence joins TRBV18 and TRBJ1-5; maybe TRBD1 (5 bases). The CDR3 runs to 14 residues. Germline V CDR1 and CDR2: KGHSH, LQKENI. The V and J ends lost 4 bases and 10 bases respectively, with 17 bases between them. The CDR3 is CASSLDSTASPQHF. CDR3 in DNA: TGTGCCAGCTCACTCGACAGCACGGCGAGCCCCCAGCATTTT. The full variable domain, its missing parts supplied by reference TRBV18 and TRBJ1-5, is NAGVMQNPRHLVRRRGQEARLRCSPMKGHSHVYWYRQLPEEGLKFMVYLQKENIIDESGMPKERFSAEFPKEGPSILRIQQVVRGDSAAYFCASSLDSTASPQHFGDGTRLSIL.

This clone occurred once. The chain carries TRBV4-3 and TRBJ2-2; the D is unclear. The germline CDR1 and CDR2 sequences are LGHNA and YSLEER. CDR3 length: 15 residues. V lost 0 bases, J lost 5 bases, and 10 bases lay in between. CDR3 amino acids: CASSQEAAQTGELFF. The CDR3, as DNA: TGCGCCAGCAGCCAAGAGGCGGCGCAGACCGGGGAGCTGTTTTTT.

The CDR3 region is CASSMGGSSYEQYF. The CDR3 DNA follows: TGTGCCAGTAGTATGGGTGGGAGCTCCTACGAGCAGTACTTC. The rearrangement links TRBV19 to TRBJ2-5; a weak D match, TRBD2 (5 bases). The closer fit of TRBJ2-7 to the DNA end suggests the J call may be wrong. This CDR3 is built from 14 residues. Germline V gives CDR1 LNHDA, CDR2 SQIVND (reference sequence).

To note about this clone: The same CDR3 is also encoded by other DNA sequences in this sample. The chain carries TRBV15 and TRBJ1-5; D is perhaps TRBD1 (5 bases). The germline V gene encodes CDR1 LNHNV and CDR2 YYDKDF (reference sequence). CDR3 length: 15 residues. Trimming took 1 base from V and 0 from J, leaving 7 bases between them. As DNA, the CDR3 is TGTGCCACCAGCAGAGGCGACAGTAGCAATCAGCCCCAGCATTTT. It codes for CATSRGDSSNQPQHF.

This clone was seen a single time. This chain links TRBV9 with TRBJ1-3, with D perhaps matching TRBD1 (5 bases). This CDR3 spans 14 amino acids. Trimming left V 0 bases short and J 3 bases short, with 7 bases between. CDR1 is SGDLS, CDR2 YYNGEE, per germline. This chain's CDR3 is CASSVEGNGNTIYF. In nucleotides, the CDR3 is TGTGCCAGCAGCGTAGAGGGGAATGGAAACACCATATATTTT.

Worth noting for this clone: The germline gene is not matched at one end of the junction; a read error may be the cause. The V gene is TRBV2, the J gene TRBJ1-1, with a weak D call TRBD1 (5 bases). CDR1 and CDR2 from the germline V gene are SNHLY and FYNNEI. The CDR3 length is 15 residues. CDR3 in DNA: TGTGCCGGCAGGCAGACAGTTTTTATGAACACTGAAGCTTTCTTT. This translates into CAGRQTVFMNTEAFF.

The rearrangement uses TRBV14 and TRBJ2-3; D unresolved. V was pared by 2 bases and J by 2 bases, with 5 bases between. In germline, CDR1 is SGHDN, CDR2 FVKESK. This CDR3 has 13 amino acids. The CDR3 nucleotides are TGTGCCAGCAGCCAACCTTTCACAGATACGCAGTATTTT. It yields the protein CASSQPFTDTQYF.

The CDR3 bases are TGTGCCAGCAGCGTGGGGGACGGGGGAAATTCACCCCTCCACTTT. Translation: CASSVGDGGNSPLHF. The chain recombines TRBV9 with TRBJ1-6, with D possibly TRBD1 on 5 matching bases. Trimming took 2 bases from V and 7 from J, leaving 13 bases between them. This CDR3 has 15 amino acids. Per the germline V gene, CDR1 is SGDLS and CDR2 is YYNGEE.

V usage is TRBV6-5 and J usage is TRBJ2-7; the match to TRBD2 covers 8 bases. V shed 3 bases, J shed 2 bases, and the junction held 3 bases outside the gene matches. Germline V gene lookup returns CDR1 MNHEY and CDR2 SVGAGI. The CDR3 is 14 residues long. CDR3 protein: CASSYTSGTYEQYF. CDR3 coding DNA: TGTGCCAGCAGTTATACTAGCGGAACCTACGAGCAGTACTTC.

This rearrangement joins TRBV19 to TRBJ2-7; 7 bases match TRBD1. With V trimmed by 6 bases and J by 4 bases, 12 bases remained unmatched. This CDR3 has 15 amino acids. CDR1 LNHDA and CDR2 SQIVND come from the germline V gene (reference sequence). The CDR3 DNA reads TGTGCCAGTAGCGAAAACAGGGGTGTCGTATACGAGCAGTACTTC. Its protein is CASSENRGVVYEQYF.

The chain combines TRBV6-5 with TRBJ2-3, with 12 bases lining up with TRBD2. The CDR3 runs 15 residues. The trim removed 6 bases at V and 3 bases at J, leaving 4 bases unmatched. Germline lookup yields CDR1 MNHEY and CDR2 SVGAGI. CDR3 residues: CASSPSGGATDTQYF. CDR3 in DNA: TGTGCCAGCAGCCCTAGCGGGGGGGCGACAGATACGCAGTATTTT.

The chain uses TRBV19 and TRBJ1-6; 10 nucleotides align to TRBD1. This CDR3 is built from 13 residues. The junction had 5 bases not matched to a gene; V was cut back by 10 bases and J by 8 bases. Germline assignment: CDR1 LNHDA and CDR2 SQIVND (reference sequence). The CDR3 protein is CATTGTGDSPLHF. The CDR3 DNA follows: TGTGCCACCACCGGGACAGGGGATTCACCCCTCCACTTT.

The chain employs TRBV30 and TRBJ2-2; D may be TRBD2 (7 bases). V was clipped by 0 bases and J by 7 bases, with 24 bases between them. Germline CDR1 and CDR2: GTSNPN and SVGIG (reference sequence). The CDR3 loop spans 18 amino acids. CDR3 region: CAWSVLGGQLIPDGELFF. The CDR3 DNA follows: TGTGCCTGGAGTGTATTGGGGGGGCAGCTTATTCCGGACGGGGAGCTGTTTTTT.

This rearrangement joins TRBV10-3 to TRBJ1-3, with D perhaps TRBD1 (6 bases). V gave up 4 bases and J gave up 4 bases, with 8 bases separating them. This CDR3 contains 13 residues. CDR1 and CDR2 (germline): ENHRY, SYGVKD. CDR3: CAISAGQGNTIYF. The CDR3 DNA follows: TGTGCCATCAGTGCCGGACAGGGAAACACCATATATTTT.

V usage is TRBV5-1 and J usage is TRBJ2-5; TRBD1 aligns across 10 bases. This CDR3 has 15 amino acids. Germline CDR1 SGHRS, CDR2 YFSETQ. The trim removed 0 bases at V and 5 bases at J, leaving 4 bases unmatched. CDR3 DNA: TGCGCCAGCAGCTTGGCTGGACAGGGGGACGAGACCCAGTACTTC. Translated, it gives CASSLAGQGDETQYF.

The chain employs TRBV19 and TRBJ1-4, with 8 bases matching TRBD1. V shed 2 bases and J 8 bases; nucleotides not matched to a gene: 7. CDR3 length equals 15 residues. The germline V gene encodes CDR1 LNHDA and CDR2 SQIVND (reference sequence). The CDR3 region has the DNA TGTGCCAGTAGTATAACTCGGACAGGGAGGGAAAAACTGTTTTTT. Its protein product is CASSITRTGREKLFF.